Included here is one TCR beta chain sequence, with context. Its cognate antigen is unknown. Primers: 60 Vbeta forward and 13 Jbeta reverse. Data came from immunoSEQ multiplex PCR; TCRdb stores just in-frame clones and leaves some out. Altogether 190,000 or so clones are present, 80% being singletons, with the ten largest covering about 0.7%. The record originates from a study of cytomegalovirus exposure and HLA in healthy donors. Turning to the study itself: Out of 398 genotyped donors, less than 85% belonged to the Caucasian-associated ancestry cluster. Study-wide results and caveats: A few CMV-associated chains were confirmed in vitro to be specific for CMV antigens.

The specimen was PBMCs. This receptor was identified in a boy younger than 18 in good health and CMV-seronegative.

Here the CDR3 reads CASSNRDREAFF. CDR3 sequence (DNA): TGTGCCAGCAGCAACCGGGACAGAGAAGCTTTCTTT. The V and J genes are TRBV5-4 and TRBJ1-1; 7 nucleotides align to TRBD1. Germline CDR1 SGHNT, CDR2 YYREEE (reference sequence). Losses at the gene ends were 4 bases for V and 8 bases for J; bases not matched to a gene: 5. The CDR3 has 12 residues.